This TCR beta chain was sequenced in a study of shared clonotypes between healthy human individuals. Using immunoSEQ multiplex PCR, the repertoire was profiled, and TCRdb retains in-frame clones only, with some absent. The sample contains roughly 2.1 million clones, about 92% of which appear only once. Germline CDR1 SEHNR, CDR2 FQNEAQ (reference sequence). The CDR3 extends over 15 amino acids. Naive CD8 cells lacked CD45RO and underwent positive selection for CCR7, leaving out terminally differentiated effector memory CD45RA+ cells. Sequencing was carried out using naive CD8+ T cells from PBMCs. The rearrangement uses TRBV7-9 and TRBJ2-5; possibly TRBD2 for D (6 bases). Matching the DNA end better, TRBJ2-7 makes the J call doubtful. This sequence originates from a man younger than 35 in good health. Some clones in this sample may be carry-over from other donors' samples. The CDR3 sequence is CASSSPGGVGDEQYF. DNA of the CDR3: TGTGCCAGCAGCTCACCCGGAGGGGTTGGTGACGAGCAGTACTTC.